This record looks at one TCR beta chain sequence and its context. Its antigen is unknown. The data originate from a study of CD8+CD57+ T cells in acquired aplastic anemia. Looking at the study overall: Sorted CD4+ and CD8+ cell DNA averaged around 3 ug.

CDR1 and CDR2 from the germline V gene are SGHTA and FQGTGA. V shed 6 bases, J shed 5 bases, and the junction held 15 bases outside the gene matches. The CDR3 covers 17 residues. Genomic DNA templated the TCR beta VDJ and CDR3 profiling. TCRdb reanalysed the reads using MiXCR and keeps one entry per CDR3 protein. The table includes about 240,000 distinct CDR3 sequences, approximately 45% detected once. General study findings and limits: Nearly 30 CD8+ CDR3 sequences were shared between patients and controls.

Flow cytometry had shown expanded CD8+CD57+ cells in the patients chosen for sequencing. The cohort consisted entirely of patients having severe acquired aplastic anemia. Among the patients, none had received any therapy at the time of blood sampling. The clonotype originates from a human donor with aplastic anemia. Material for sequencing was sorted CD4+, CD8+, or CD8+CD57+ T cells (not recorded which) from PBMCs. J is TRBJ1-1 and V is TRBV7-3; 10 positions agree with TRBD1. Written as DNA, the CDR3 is TGTGCCAGCAGTCAACTAGGGGACAGGGGATCGAGGACTGAAGCTTTCTTT. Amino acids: CASSQLGDRGSRTEAFF.